The 3 T cell receptor beta chains below all came from one sample that was sequenced in a study of control samples from healthy donors and cancer patients. Clones were read by immunoSEQ multiplex PCR, and TCRdb kept only the in-frame ones, dropping some. The sample holds about 160,000 clones, roughly 89% seen once. Sequencing used blood. These receptors all stem from a man younger than 45 in good health.

This clone was detected only a few times. This chain connects TRBV2 to TRBJ2-1; D is possibly TRBD2 (6 bases). Germline V lookup: CDR1 SNHLY, CDR2 FYNNEI. V gave up 6 bases and J gave up 7 bases, with 13 bases separating them. The CDR3 is 13 residues long. This CDR3 is CASRRRGANEQFF. The CDR3 DNA reads TGTGCCAGCAGGAGGCGGGGCGCAAATGAGCAGTTCTTC.

The chain joins TRBV2 to TRBJ2-3; 7 bases are a match to TRBD2. The V gene's germline CDR1 is SNHLY and CDR2 FYNNEI. The V and J ends lost 6 bases and 0 bases, in that order; junction bases with no gene match: 9. The CDR3 contains 16 residues. The CDR3 loop is CASSGDYPTSTDTQYF. The CDR3, as DNA: TGTGCCAGCAGCGGGGACTACCCCACTAGCACAGATACGCAGTATTTT.

The CDR3 spells CSAERRDEQYF. Here the CDR3 DNA reads TGCAGTGCAGAGCGGAGGGACGAGCAGTACTTC. V usage is TRBV20-1 and J usage is TRBJ2-7; a possible D gene is TRBD2 (6 bases). The V gene lost 6 bases and the J gene lost 5 bases, with 11 bases spanning the gap. This CDR3 comprises 11 residues. Germline-derived CDR1 and CDR2 are DFQATT and SNEGSKA (reference sequence).